This T cell receptor (beta chain) comes out of a study of T cell responses to AZD1222 COVID-19 vaccine. Study results and caveats: It was only 6 or 7 AZD1222 recipients who were seropositive at baseline. Spike regions recognized by vaccine-associated CD4 TCRs spanned the protein, led by 160-218 and 743-854.

This clone has a single count. Antigen specificity is unknown. This table comes from immunoSEQ multiplex PCR, and its TCRdb copy is limited to in-frame clones, with some not included. The table lists tens of thousands of clones, around 89% of them singletons, with under 5% in the top ten. This CDR3 is 15 amino acids long. CDR1 and CDR2 (germline): SNHLY, FYNNEI. The V and J ends lost 6 bases and 4 bases, in that order; junction bases with no gene match: 9. This chain connects TRBV2 to TRBJ2-1; 7 bases agree with TRBD2. The TCR originated in an adult in good health. Sample: peripheral blood, taken on day 0 of MenACWY control vaccination. The CDR3 protein is CASRELAQSYNEQFF. DNA of the CDR3: TGTGCCAGCAGGGAACTAGCGCAGTCTTACAATGAGCAGTTCTTC.